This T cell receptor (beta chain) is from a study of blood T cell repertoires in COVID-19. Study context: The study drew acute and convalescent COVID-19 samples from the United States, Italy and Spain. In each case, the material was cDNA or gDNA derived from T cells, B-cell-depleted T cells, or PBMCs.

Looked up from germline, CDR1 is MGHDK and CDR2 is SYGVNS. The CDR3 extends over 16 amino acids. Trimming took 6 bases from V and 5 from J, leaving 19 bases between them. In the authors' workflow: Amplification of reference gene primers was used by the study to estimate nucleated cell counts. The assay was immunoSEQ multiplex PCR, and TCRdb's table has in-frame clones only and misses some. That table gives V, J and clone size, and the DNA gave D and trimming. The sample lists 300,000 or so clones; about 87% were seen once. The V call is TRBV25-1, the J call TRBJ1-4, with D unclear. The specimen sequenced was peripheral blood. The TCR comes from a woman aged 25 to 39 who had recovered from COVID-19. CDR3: CASSAFPGSGNEKLFF. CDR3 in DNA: TGTGCCAGCAGCGCCTTTCCCGGCTCGGGGAATGAAAAACTGTTTTTT.